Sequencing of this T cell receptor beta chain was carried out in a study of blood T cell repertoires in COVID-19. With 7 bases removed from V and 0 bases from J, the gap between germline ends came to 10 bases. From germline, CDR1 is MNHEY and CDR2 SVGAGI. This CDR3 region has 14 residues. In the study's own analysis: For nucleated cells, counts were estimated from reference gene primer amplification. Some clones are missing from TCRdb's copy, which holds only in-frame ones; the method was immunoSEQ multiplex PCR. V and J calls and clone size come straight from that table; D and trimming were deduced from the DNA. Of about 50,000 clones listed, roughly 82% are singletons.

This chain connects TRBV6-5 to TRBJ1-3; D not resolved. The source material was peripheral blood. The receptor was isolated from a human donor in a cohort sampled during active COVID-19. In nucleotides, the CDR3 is TGTGCCAGCAAAACAATCTTCTCTGGAAACACCATATATTTT. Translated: CASKTIFSGNTIYF.